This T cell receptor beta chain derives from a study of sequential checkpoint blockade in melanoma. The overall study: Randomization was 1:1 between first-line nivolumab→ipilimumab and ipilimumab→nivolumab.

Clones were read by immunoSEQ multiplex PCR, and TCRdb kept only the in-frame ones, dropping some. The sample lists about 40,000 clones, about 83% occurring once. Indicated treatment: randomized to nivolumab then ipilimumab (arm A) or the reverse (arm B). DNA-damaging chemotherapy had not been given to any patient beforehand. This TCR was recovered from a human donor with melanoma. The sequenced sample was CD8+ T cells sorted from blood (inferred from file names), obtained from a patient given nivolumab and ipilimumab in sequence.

CDR3 loop: CASSSPGLAGPGEQYF. CDR3 nucleotide sequence: TGTGCCAGCAGCTCGCCTGGGCTAGCGGGACCGGGGGAGCAGTACTTC. The chain uses TRBV5-4 and TRBJ2-7, with TRBD2 identical over 9 bases. V shed 3 bases and J 7 bases; nucleotides not matched to a gene: 14. This CDR3 contains 16 residues. Germline lookup yields CDR1 SGHNT and CDR2 YYREEE (reference sequence).